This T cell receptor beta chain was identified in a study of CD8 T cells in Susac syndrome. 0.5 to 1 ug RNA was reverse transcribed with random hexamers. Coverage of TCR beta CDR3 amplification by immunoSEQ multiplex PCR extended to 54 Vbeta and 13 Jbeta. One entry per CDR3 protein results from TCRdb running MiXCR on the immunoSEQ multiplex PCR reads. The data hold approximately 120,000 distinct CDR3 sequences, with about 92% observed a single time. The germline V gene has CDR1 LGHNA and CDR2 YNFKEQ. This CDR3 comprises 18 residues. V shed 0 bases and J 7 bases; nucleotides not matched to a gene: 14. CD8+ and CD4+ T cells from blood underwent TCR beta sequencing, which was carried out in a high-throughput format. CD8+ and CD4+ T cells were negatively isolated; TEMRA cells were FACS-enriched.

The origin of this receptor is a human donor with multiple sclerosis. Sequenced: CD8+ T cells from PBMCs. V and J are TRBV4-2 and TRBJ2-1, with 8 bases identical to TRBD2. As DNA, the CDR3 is TGTGCCAGCAGCCAAGATCTGGGGGGCGCTAGCGGGTTAAATGAGCAGTTCTTC. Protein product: CASSQDLGGASGLNEQFF.